This TCR beta chain came from a study of blood T cell repertoires in COVID-19. Method: immunoSEQ multiplex PCR; TCRdb's copy keeps in-frame clones and lacks some. The sample has 84,000 or so clones, 85% to 95% seen once; the top ten hold approximately 6%. This CDR3 has 13 residues. The sample holds one count of this clone. The sequence was collected from an older woman with active COVID-19. Sequenced: peripheral blood. The J gene is TRBJ2-5, the V gene TRBV21-1; TRBD2 is the table's D call, not checked against the DNA. TRBV21-1 is reported as a pseudogene. The CDR3 DNA follows: TGTGCCAGCAGCAAAGTTCGGGTGGAGACCCAGTACTTC. It is translated as CASSKVRVETQYF.